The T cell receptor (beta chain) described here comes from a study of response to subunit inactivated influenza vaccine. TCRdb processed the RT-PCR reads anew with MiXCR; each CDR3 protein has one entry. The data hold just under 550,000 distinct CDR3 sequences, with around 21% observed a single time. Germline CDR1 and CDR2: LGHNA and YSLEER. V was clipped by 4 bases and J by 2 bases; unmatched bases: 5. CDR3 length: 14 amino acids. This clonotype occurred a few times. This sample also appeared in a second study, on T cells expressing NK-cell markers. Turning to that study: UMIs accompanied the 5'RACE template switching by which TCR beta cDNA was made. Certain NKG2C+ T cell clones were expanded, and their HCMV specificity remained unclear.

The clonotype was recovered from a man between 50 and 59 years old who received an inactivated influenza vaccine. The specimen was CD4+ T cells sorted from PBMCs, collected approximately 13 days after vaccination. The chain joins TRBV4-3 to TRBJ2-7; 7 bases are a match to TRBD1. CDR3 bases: TGCGCCAGCAGCCTGGACAGGCGAGCCTACGAGCAGTACTTC. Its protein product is CASSLDRRAYEQYF.